These 12 T cell receptor beta chains came from one sample sequenced in a study of blood T cell repertoires in COVID-19 (dated by TCRdb to the early 2020s). Libraries were prepared through the immunoSEQ multiplex PCR assay. This immuneACCESS table, as held by TCRdb, lists in-frame sequences with V and J called but not all clones. Of the missing ones, under half trace to an unresolved V gene in checked studies; the others have no known cause. For this sample the table gives just under 80,000 clones, of which roughly 78% were detected only once. The ten largest account for under 5.5% of the sample. The specimen sequenced was peripheral blood. The receptors were sampled from an older woman with acute or convalescent COVID-19.

V is TRBV12-3 or TRBV12-4 and J is TRBJ2-7, with TRBD2 as a possible D gene (5 bases). With 6 bases removed from V and 4 bases from J, the gap between germline ends came to 13 bases. This CDR3 has 13 amino acids. Here the CDR3 reads CASSPVTRYEQYF. The CDR3 DNA follows: TGTGCCAGCAGCCCCGTTACTAGATACGAGCAGTACTTC.

The rearrangement uses TRBV5-1 and TRBJ2-2; 8 bases map to TRBD2. The germline V gene encodes CDR1 SGHRS and CDR2 YFSETQ. V trimming: 4 bases; J trimming: 5 bases; junction bases outside the gene matches: 10. This CDR3 has 16 residues. The CDR3 region is CASSTRTSGGTGELFF. The CDR3 DNA reads TGCGCCAGCAGCACCCGGACCAGCGGGGGAACCGGGGAGCTGTTTTTT. Complete variable domain (other parts from reference TRBV5-1 and TRBJ2-2): KAGVTQTPRYLIKTRGQQVTLSCSPISGHRSVSWYQQTPGQGLQFLFEYFSETQRNKGNFPGRFSGRQFSNSRSEMNVSTLELGDSALYLCASSTRTSGGTGELFFGEGSRLTVL.

J is TRBJ1-2 and V is TRBV9, with D tentatively TRBD1 (6 bases). This CDR3 is 15 amino acids long. The V end was cut by 0 bases, the J end by 5 bases, with 14 bases between. Germline assignment: CDR1 SGDLS and CDR2 YYNGEE. CDR3 protein: CASSVGLDRDYGYTF. The CDR3 bases are TGTGCCAGCAGCGTAGGTTTGGACAGAGATTATGGCTACACCTTC.

J is TRBJ1-2 and V is TRBV11-3, with D uncertain. CDR1 SGHNT and CDR2 YENEEA come from the germline V gene. The ends were cut back, 2 bases at V and 2 bases at J, with 6 bases in the middle. This CDR3 spans 13 amino acids. The CDR3 sequence: CASSLSGNYGYTF. The CDR3, as DNA: TGTGCCAGCAGCTTATCGGGGAACTATGGCTACACCTTC.

The rearrangement uses TRBV4-1 and TRBJ1-2; no definite D call. Germline CDR1 is MGHRA and CDR2 is YSYEKL. The CDR3 totals 13 residues. V dropped 0 bases and J dropped 4 bases, with 6 bases sitting between them. CDR3 nucleotides: TGCGCCAGCAGCCAAGAGTTCGGCTATGGCTACACCTTC. Residues: CASSQEFGYGYTF.

This chain links TRBV5-4 with TRBJ1-2; 8 bases align to TRBD1. Germline assignment: CDR1 SGHNT and CDR2 YYREEE (reference sequence). J lost 4 bases, V lost 4 bases, and 12 bases had no gene match. The CDR3 runs to 16 residues. The CDR3 protein is CASSRVPGQERYGYTF. The CDR3 nucleotides are TGTGCCAGCAGCCGGGTCCCGGGACAGGAACGCTATGGCTACACCTTC. Complete variable domain (other parts from reference TRBV5-4 and TRBJ1-2): ETGVTQSPTHLIKTRGQQVTLRCSSQSGHNTVSWYQQALGQGPQFIFQYYREEENGRGNFPPRFSGLQFPNYSSELNVNALELDDSALYLCASSRVPGQERYGYTFGSGTRLTVV.

This clone turned up a few times. This chain links TRBV5-3 with TRBJ1-2; D is ambiguous. TRBV5-3 is flagged as an ORF with uncertain function. Trimming took off 4 bases at V and 3 bases at J, with 19 bases between the two ends. This CDR3 comprises 16 residues. DNA of the CDR3: TGTGCCAGAAGCCCCCTGGCGTTTCGGCGGGACTATGGCTACACCTTC. This encodes CARSPLAFRRDYGYTF.

V gene TRBV18 combines with J gene TRBJ2-5; D is perhaps TRBD2 (5 bases). In germline, CDR1 is KGHSH, CDR2 LQKENI. V was shortened by 6 bases and J by 5 bases, with 16 bases between the two germline ends. This CDR3 spans 14 amino acids. Here the CDR3 reads CASSRTGWEETQYF. The CDR3 coding sequence is TGTGCCAGCTCCCGTACGGGCTGGGAGGAGACCCAGTACTTC. Full variable domain (missing parts from reference TRBV18 and TRBJ2-5): NAGVMQNPRHLVRRRGQEARLRCSPMKGHSHVYWYRQLPEEGLKFMVYLQKENIIDESGMPKERFSAEFPKEGPSILRIQQVVRGDSAAYFCASSRTGWEETQYFGPGTRLLVL.

J is TRBJ2-3 and V is TRBV19, with D possibly matching TRBD1 (5 bases). Between the trimmed V and J ends, which lost 0 bases and 5 bases, there was a span of 15 bases. The germline gives CDR1 LNHDA, CDR2 SQIVND (reference sequence). CDR3 length: 16 amino acids. The CDR3 is CASSIDLGEGIDTQYF. The CDR3 bases are TGTGCCAGTAGTATAGATCTAGGGGAAGGTATAGATACGCAGTATTTT.

The DNA of the CDR3 is TGTGCCAGCAGCGCCGGTAAAAGCTCGATGATCAACACTGAAGCTTTCTTT. Its protein is CASSAGKSSMINTEAFF. The rearrangement uses TRBV9 and TRBJ1-1; D call uncertain. Germline V lookup: CDR1 SGDLS, CDR2 YYNGEE. Trimming took off 3 bases at V and 2 bases at J, with 20 bases between the two ends. This CDR3 comprises 17 residues. Full variable domain (missing parts from reference TRBV9 and TRBJ1-1): DSGVTQTPKHLITATGQRVTLRCSPRSGDLSVYWYQQSLDQGLQFLIQYYNGEERAKGNILERFSAQQFPDLHSELNLSSLELGDSALYFCASSAGKSSMINTEAFFGQGTRLTVV.

The V gene is TRBV7-9, the J gene TRBJ1-1; TRBD1 agrees at 9 bases. Germline CDR1 reads SEHNR; CDR2 reads FQNEAQ (reference sequence). The CDR3 is 14 residues long. Unmatched junction bases numbered 7, after V lost 0 bases and J lost 11 bases. The CDR3 bases are TGTGCCAGCAGCTTAGCCGTACAAGACAGGGGGGCTTTCTTT. Translation: CASSLAVQDRGAFF.

There are a few counts of this clone. The rearrangement joins TRBV7-8 to TRBJ2-1; TRBD1 is a possible D gene (6 bases). Per germline, CDR1 SGHVS and CDR2 FQNEAQ. The V and J ends lost 3 bases and 9 bases respectively, with 24 bases between them. The CDR3 is 17 residues long. The CDR3 coding sequence is TGTGCCAGCAGCTTTCCCCATGGGACAACCCCGCGCGTTGAGCAGTTCTTC. Its protein product is CASSFPHGTTPRVEQFF. The whole variable domain, filled in from reference TRBV7-8 and TRBJ2-1, reads GAGVSQSPRYKVAKRGQDVALRCDPISGHVSLFWYQQALGQGPEFLTYFQNEAQLDKSGLPSDRFFAERPEGSVSTLKIQRTQQEDSAVYLCASSFPHGTTPRVEQFFGPGTRLTVL.